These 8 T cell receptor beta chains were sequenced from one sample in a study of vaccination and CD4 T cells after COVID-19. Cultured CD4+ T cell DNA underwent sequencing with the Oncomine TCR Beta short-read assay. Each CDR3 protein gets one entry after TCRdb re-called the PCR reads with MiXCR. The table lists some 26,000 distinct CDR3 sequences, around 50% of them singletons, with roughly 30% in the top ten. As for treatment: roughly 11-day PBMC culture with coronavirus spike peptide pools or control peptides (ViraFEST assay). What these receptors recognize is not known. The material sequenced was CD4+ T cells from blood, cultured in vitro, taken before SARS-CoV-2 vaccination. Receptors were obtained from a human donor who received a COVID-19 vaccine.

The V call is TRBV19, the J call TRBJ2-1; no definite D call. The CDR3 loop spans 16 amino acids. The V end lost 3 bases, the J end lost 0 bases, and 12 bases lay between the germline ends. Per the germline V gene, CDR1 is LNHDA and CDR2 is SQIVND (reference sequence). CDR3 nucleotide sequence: TGTGCCAGTAGTATCTCTCGTGTTAGCTCCTACAATGAGCAGTTCTTC. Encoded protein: CASSISRVSSYNEQFF.

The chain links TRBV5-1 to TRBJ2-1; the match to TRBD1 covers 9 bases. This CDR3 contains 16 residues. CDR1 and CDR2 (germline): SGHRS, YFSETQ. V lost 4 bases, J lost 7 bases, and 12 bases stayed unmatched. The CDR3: CASSTRQGVGSNEQFF. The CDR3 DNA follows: TGCGCCAGCAGCACCCGACAGGGGGTGGGTTCGAATGAGCAGTTCTTC. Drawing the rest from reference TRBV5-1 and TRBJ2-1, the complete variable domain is KAGVTQTPRYLIKTRGQQVTLSCSPISGHRSVSWYQQTPGQGLQFLFEYFSETQRNKGNFPGRFSGRQFSNSRSEMNVSTLELGDSALYLCASSTRQGVGSNEQFFGPGTRLTVL.

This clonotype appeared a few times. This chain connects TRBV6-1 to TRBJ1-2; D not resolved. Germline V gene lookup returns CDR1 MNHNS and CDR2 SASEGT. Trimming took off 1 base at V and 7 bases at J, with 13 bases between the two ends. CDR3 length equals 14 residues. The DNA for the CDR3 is TGTGCCAGCAGTGAAGTCCCCTTGTTGTCTGGCTACACCTTC. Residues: CASSEVPLLSGYTF.

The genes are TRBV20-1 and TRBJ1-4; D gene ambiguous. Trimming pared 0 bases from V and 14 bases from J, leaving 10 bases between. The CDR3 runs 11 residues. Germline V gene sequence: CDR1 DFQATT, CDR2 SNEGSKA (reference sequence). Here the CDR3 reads CSARDAVRLFF. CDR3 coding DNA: TGCAGTGCTAGAGATGCAGTCAGGCTGTTTTTT.

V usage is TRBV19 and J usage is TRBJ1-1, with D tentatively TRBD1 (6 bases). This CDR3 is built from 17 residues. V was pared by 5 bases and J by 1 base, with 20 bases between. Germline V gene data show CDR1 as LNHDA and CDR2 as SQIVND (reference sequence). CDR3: CASSSTVRDTQNTEAFF. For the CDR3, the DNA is TGTGCCAGTAGTTCTACGGTCCGGGACACCCAGAACACTGAAGCTTTCTTT.

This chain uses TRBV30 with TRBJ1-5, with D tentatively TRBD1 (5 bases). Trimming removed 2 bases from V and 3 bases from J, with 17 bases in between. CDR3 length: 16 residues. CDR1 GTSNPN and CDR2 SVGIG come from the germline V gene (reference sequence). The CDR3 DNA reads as TGTGCCTGGAGTCCCCGGGGCTGGGGGGACAATCAGCCCCAGCATTTT. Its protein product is CAWSPRGWGDNQPQHF.

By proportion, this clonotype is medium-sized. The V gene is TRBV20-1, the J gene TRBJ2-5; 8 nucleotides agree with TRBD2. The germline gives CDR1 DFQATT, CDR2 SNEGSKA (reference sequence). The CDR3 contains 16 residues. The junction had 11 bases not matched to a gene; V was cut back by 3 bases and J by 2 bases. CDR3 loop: CSASGGSGAQQETQYF. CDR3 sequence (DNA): TGCAGTGCTAGTGGGGGTAGCGGGGCGCAACAAGAGACCCAGTACTTC.

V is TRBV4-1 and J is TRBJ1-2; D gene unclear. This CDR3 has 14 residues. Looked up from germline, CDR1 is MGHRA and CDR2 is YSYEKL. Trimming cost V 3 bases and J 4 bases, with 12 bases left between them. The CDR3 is CASSQPQRTYGYTF. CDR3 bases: TGCGCCAGCAGCCAGCCACAGAGAACCTATGGCTACACCTTC.